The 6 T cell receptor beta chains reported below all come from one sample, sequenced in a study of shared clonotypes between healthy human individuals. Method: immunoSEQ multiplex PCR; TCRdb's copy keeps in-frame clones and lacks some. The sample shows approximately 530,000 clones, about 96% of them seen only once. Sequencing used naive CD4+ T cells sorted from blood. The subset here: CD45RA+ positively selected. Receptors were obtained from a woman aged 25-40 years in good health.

The CDR3 is CASGASGRRGEQYF. CDR3 nucleotide sequence: TGTGCCAGCGGTGCTAGCGGACGGAGGGGGGAGCAGTACTTC. V and J are TRBV6-5 and TRBJ2-7; a weak D match, TRBD2 (7 bases). In germline, CDR1 is MNHEY, CDR2 SVGAGI. Trimming took 8 bases from V and 7 from J, leaving 21 bases between them. The CDR3 runs to 14 residues.

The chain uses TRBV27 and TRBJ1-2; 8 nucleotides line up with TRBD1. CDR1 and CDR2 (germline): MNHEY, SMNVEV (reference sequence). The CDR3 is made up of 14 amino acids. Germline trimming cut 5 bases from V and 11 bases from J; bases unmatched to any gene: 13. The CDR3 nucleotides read TGTGCCAGCAGTCCCATGGGACAGGAGACCCGATACACCTTC. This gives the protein CASSPMGQETRYTF.

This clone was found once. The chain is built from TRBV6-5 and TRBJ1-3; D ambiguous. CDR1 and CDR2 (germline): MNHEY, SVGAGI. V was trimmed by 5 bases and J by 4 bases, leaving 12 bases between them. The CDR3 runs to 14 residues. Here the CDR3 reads CASSTGGEGNTIYF. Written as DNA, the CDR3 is TGTGCCAGCAGTACGGGTGGTGAGGGAAACACCATATATTTT.

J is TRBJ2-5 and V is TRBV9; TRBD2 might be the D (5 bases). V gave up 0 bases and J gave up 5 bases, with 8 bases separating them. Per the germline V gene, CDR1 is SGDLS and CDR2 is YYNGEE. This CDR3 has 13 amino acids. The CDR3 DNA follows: TGTGCCAGCAGCGTAGGTGAGCGGGAGACCCAGTACTTC. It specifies CASSVGERETQYF.

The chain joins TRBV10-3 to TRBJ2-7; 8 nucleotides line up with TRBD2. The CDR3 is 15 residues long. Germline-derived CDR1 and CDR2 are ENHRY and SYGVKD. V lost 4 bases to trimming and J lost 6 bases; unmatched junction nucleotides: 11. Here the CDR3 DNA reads TGTGCCATCAGTGGAATTAGCGGGACTGGTGGCGAGCAGTACTTC. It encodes CAISGISGTGGEQYF.

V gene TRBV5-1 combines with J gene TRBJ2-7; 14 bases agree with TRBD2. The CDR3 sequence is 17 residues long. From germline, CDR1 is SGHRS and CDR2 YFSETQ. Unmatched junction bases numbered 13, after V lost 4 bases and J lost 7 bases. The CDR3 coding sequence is TGCGCCAGCAGCCCTACGTGGACTAGCGGGAGGCCCCTGGAGCAGTACTTC. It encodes CASSPTWTSGRPLEQYF.